The 11 T cell receptor beta chains below come from one sample, sequenced in a study of T-cell memory formation after mild COVID-19. TCRdb re-derived calls from the 5' RACE reads in MiXCR, one entry per CDR3 protein. The sample consists of about half a million distinct CDR3 sequences, over 15% of them appearing once. Sequencing was performed on PBMCs or a T cell subset sorted from them (not recorded which). The receptors originated from an adult woman who had mild COVID-19 (a few samples of this study predate the infection). Cell type and time point are not known.

The table lists this clonotype with a few counts. This rearrangement joins TRBV10-3 to TRBJ2-3, with TRBD1 identical over 8 bases. Germline V CDR1 and CDR2: ENHRY, SYGVKD. V lost 0 bases to trimming and J lost 6 bases; unmatched junction nucleotides: 11. The CDR3 is made up of 17 amino acids. The CDR3 loop reads CAISESFRQGAMDTQYF. CDR3 in DNA: TGTGCCATCAGTGAGTCGTTCAGGCAGGGGGCGATGGATACGCAGTATTTT.

V and J are TRBV24-1 and TRBJ2-1; D uncertain. The V end lost 4 bases, the J end lost 4 bases, and 7 bases lay between the germline ends. In germline, CDR1 is KGHDR, CDR2 SFDVKD. The CDR3 loop spans 13 amino acids. CDR3 in amino acids: CATSDRQYNEQFF. Here the CDR3 DNA reads TGTGCCACCAGTGACCGACAATACAATGAGCAGTTCTTC.

The chain joins TRBV30 to TRBJ2-7; perhaps TRBD1 as D (5 bases). The V gene lost 4 bases and the J gene lost 1 base, with 5 bases spanning the gap. Germline V gives CDR1 GTSNPN, CDR2 SVGIG (reference sequence). This CDR3 spans 11 amino acids. CDR3 sequence: CAWTGSYEQYF. CDR3 DNA sequence: TGTGCCTGGACAGGGTCCTACGAGCAGTACTTC.

The V gene is TRBV7-9, the J gene TRBJ1-2; TRBD1 might be the D (5 bases). This CDR3 is 16 amino acids long. The V end was cut by 4 bases, the J end by 2 bases, with 17 bases between. Germline lookup yields CDR1 SEHNR and CDR2 FQNEAQ (reference sequence). The CDR3 nucleotides are TGTGCCAGCAGCTCAGATGCCGGAGGGGCCAACTATGGCTACACCTTC. This codes for CASSSDAGGANYGYTF.

V and J are TRBV29-1 and TRBJ1-1; 9 positions match TRBD1. The CDR3 runs to 14 residues. V lost 5 bases to trimming and J lost 2 bases; unmatched junction nucleotides: 6. From germline, CDR1 is SQVTM and CDR2 ANQGSEA. DNA for the CDR3: TGCAGCGTTAACAGGGGGCAAACTAACACTGAAGCTTTCTTT. Protein sequence: CSVNRGQTNTEAFF.

This clonotype was seen more than once but under ten times. The chain couples TRBV5-5 to TRBJ1-2; D is perhaps TRBD1 (5 bases). V was trimmed by 2 bases and J by 4 bases, leaving 15 bases between them. Germline CDR1 SGHKS, CDR2 YYEKEE (reference sequence). There are 15 residues in the CDR3. The CDR3 DNA reads as TGTGCCAGCAGCTTAACCGGTGGGACGGCCTATGGCTACACCTTC. It encodes CASSLTGGTAYGYTF. The whole variable domain, remainder taken from reference TRBV5-5 and TRBJ1-2, is DAGVTQSPTHLIKTRGQQVTLRCSPISGHKSVSWYQQVLGQGPQFIFQYYEKEERGRGNFPDRFSARQFPNYSSELNVNALLLGDSALYLCASSLTGGTAYGYTFGSGTRLTVV.

CDR3: CASSQTWGSDQPQHF. In DNA, the CDR3 is TGTGCCAGCAGCCAAACCTGGGGGAGTGATCAGCCCCAGCATTTT. This chain joins TRBV12-3 or TRBV12-4 and TRBJ1-5; possibly TRBD1 for D (5 bases). The CDR3 extends over 15 amino acids. The ends were cut back, 6 bases at V and 5 bases at J, with 17 bases in the middle.

The chain carries TRBV11-3 and TRBJ1-1; 7 bases match TRBD1. Germline V gives CDR1 SGHNT, CDR2 YENEEA. This CDR3 comprises 13 residues. V lost 5 bases to trimming and J lost 6 bases; unmatched junction nucleotides: 6. The CDR3 spells CASSQQGYAEAFF. In nucleotides, the CDR3 is TGTGCCAGCAGCCAACAGGGGTATGCTGAAGCTTTCTTT. The entire variable domain, with the rest obtained from reference TRBV11-3 and TRBJ1-1, is as follows: EAGVVQSPRYKIIEKKQPVAFWCNPISGHNTLYWYLQNLGQGPELLIRYENEEAVDDSQLPKDRFSAERLKGVDSTLKIQPAELGDSAVYLCASSQQGYAEAFFGQGTRLTVV.

The V gene is TRBV7-2, the J gene TRBJ2-5, with D tentatively TRBD2 (5 bases). Trimming took off 5 bases at V and 4 bases at J, with 20 bases between the two ends. Germline V gives CDR1 SGHTA, CDR2 FQGNSA. CDR3 size: 16 residues. The CDR3 sequence is CASSPKRNLLGETQYF. The CDR3 bases are TGTGCCAGCAGCCCGAAGCGGAACCTATTGGGAGAGACCCAGTACTTC.

V and J are TRBV5-1 and TRBJ1-6; D is unresolved. This CDR3 comprises 13 residues. V was clipped by 0 bases and J by 7 bases, with 5 bases between them. The germline gives CDR1 SGHRS, CDR2 YFSETQ. Here the CDR3 reads CASSLDPNSPLHF. The CDR3 bases are TGCGCCAGCAGCTTGGACCCCAATTCACCCCTCCACTTT.

This chain links TRBV5-1 with TRBJ1-5; the D is unclear. CDR1 is SGHRS, CDR2 YFSETQ, per germline. V lost 7 bases and J lost 4, with 12 bases in between. The CDR3 is made up of 13 amino acids. As DNA, the CDR3 is TGCGCCAGCGCACCCGTACCTAATCAGCCCCAGCATTTT. Amino acids: CASAPVPNQPQHF.